The clone carrying this T cell receptor (beta chain) was seen just once. The germline V gene has CDR1 MNHEY and CDR2 SMNVEV (reference sequence). The CDR3 runs to 15 residues. J was trimmed by 8 bases and V by 5 bases; bases with no gene match: 10. The entry originates in a study of somatic mutations in cytotoxic T cells in rheumatoid arthritis. Study in general: Patients had less than 35 ml EDTA blood drawn right after diagnosis, before any treatment. Certain T-cell populations stained with V beta antibodies were FACS-sorted to nearly 100% purity, and V beta1+ cells were TCRB-sequenced.

Repertoires were generated with immunoSEQ multiplex PCR, while TCRdb's copy carries only in-frame clones and drops some. The sample has just under 7,500 clones, roughly 87% seen once; the top ten hold roughly 15%. Sequencing was done on a sample of CD8+ T cells sorted from blood. V is TRBV27 and J is TRBJ2-1; 9 positions match TRBD1. This sequence was found in a man aged 35 to 55 with rheumatoid arthritis. The CDR3 region has the DNA TGTGCCAGCAGTCCCCGGACAGGGGCCCCCCATGAGCAGTTCTTC. Translation: CASSPRTGAPHEQFF.